The rows below give T cell receptor beta chains drawn from one sample of a study of cytomegalovirus exposure and HLA in healthy donors. Profiling relied on immunoSEQ multiplex PCR, and the TCRdb table lists in-frame clones only, not all of them. The table shows about 73,000 clones, with over 70% occurring only once. The source material was PBMCs. The receptors were sampled from a man in his 70s in good health and CMV-seronegative. Both conserved end residues are part of each CDR3. The order of the fields is J gene, D gene, V gene, clone size, CDR3 DNA, CDR3 protein. A D gene is named only where the DNA matches it firmly. Part of the rows lack a size; the others show once, few, many or a class for expanded clones.

J gene: TRBJ2-7; D gene: TRBD1; V gene: TRBV7-7; clone size: .; CDR3 DNA: TGTGCTAGCAGCCAGGGACAGGGGAGCTCCTACGAGCAGTACTTC; CDR3 protein: CASSQGQGSSYEQYF
J gene: TRBJ2-7; D gene: .; V gene: TRBV9; clone size: .; CDR3 DNA: TGTGCCAGCAGCGTAGGTCTTAACTACGAGCAGTACTTC; CDR3 protein: CASSVGLNYEQYF
J gene: TRBJ2-3; D gene: TRBD1; V gene: TRBV6-5; clone size: .; CDR3 DNA: TGTGCCAGCATGACAGGGTCTAGCACAGATACGCAGTATTTT; CDR3 protein: CASMTGSSTDTQYF
J gene: TRBJ1-2; D gene: .; V gene: TRBV5-6; clone size: .; CDR3 DNA: TGTGCCAGCAGCCCCTATATTTCCCGGGGTTCGGGCTACACCTTC; CDR3 protein: CASSPYISRGSGYTF
J gene: TRBJ1-1; D gene: TRBD1; V gene: TRBV28; clone size: few; CDR3 DNA: TGTGCCAGCAGTCCAGGGGGCGCAAACACTGAAGCTTTCTTT; CDR3 protein: CASSPGGANTEAFF
J gene: TRBJ1-1; D gene: .; V gene: TRBV5-1; clone size: few; CDR3 DNA: TGCGCCAGCCGGGTACAGGGCTCCCTGGAAGCTTTCTTT; CDR3 protein: CASRVQGSLEAFF
J gene: TRBJ2-7; D gene: .; V gene: TRBV5-1; clone size: .; CDR3 DNA: TGTGCCAGCAGCTTGGCTGCGCGGGCGGACGGATACGAGCAGTACTTC; CDR3 protein: CASSLAARADGYEQYF
J gene: TRBJ1-1; D gene: TRBD1; V gene: TRBV19; clone size: .; CDR3 DNA: TGTGCCAGTAGTATCGACCCGGGACAGAGAACTGAAGCTTTCTTT; CDR3 protein: CASSIDPGQRTEAFF
J gene: TRBJ2-7; D gene: TRBD1; V gene: TRBV6-5; clone size: .; CDR3 DNA: TGTGCCAGCAGGACTGGACAGGGAGTAGTCGAGCAGTACTTC; CDR3 protein: CASRTGQGVVEQYF
J gene: TRBJ2-3; D gene: TRBD2; V gene: TRBV27; clone size: .; CDR3 DNA: TGTGCCAGCAGTGGCTTACTAGCGGGAGGCTCCTCAGATACGCAGTATTTT; CDR3 protein: CASSGLLAGGSSDTQYF
J gene: TRBJ1-3; D gene: .; V gene: TRBV10-3; clone size: once; CDR3 DNA: TGTGCCATCAGCGTTAGCTCTGGAAACACCATATATTTT; CDR3 protein: CAISVSSGNTIYF
J gene: TRBJ2-3; D gene: TRBD1; V gene: TRBV2; clone size: once; CDR3 DNA: TGTGCCAGCAGTGCGACAGGGGGGTGGACAGATACGCAGTATTTT; CDR3 protein: CASSATGGWTDTQYF
J gene: TRBJ2-5; D gene: TRBD2; V gene: TRBV30; clone size: .; CDR3 DNA: TGTGCCTGGAGTGCAGGACTAGCGGGGAACCAAGAGACCCAGTACTTC; CDR3 protein: CAWSAGLAGNQETQYF
J gene: TRBJ2-3; D gene: .; V gene: TRBV6-1; clone size: .; CDR3 DNA: TGTGCCAGCAGTGAATACGTGTCTACTAGCACAGATACGCAGTATTTT; CDR3 protein: CASSEYVSTSTDTQYF
J gene: TRBJ2-1; D gene: TRBD2; V gene: TRBV7-2; clone size: .; CDR3 DNA: TGTGCCAGCAGCTTAGGGCTAGCGGGAGGGGAGTTCTTC; CDR3 protein: CASSLGLAGGEFF
J gene: TRBJ1-3; D gene: .; V gene: TRBV30; clone size: .; CDR3 DNA: TGTGCCTGCGCCGGGACCCCCGGGGGGACCATATATTTT; CDR3 protein: CACAGTPGGTIYF
J gene: TRBJ2-6; D gene: .; V gene: TRBV30; clone size: .; CDR3 DNA: TGTGCCTGGAGGGAGACCGGACTCTCTGGGGCCAACGTCCTGACTTTC; CDR3 protein: CAWRETGLSGANVLTF
J gene: TRBJ1-1; D gene: .; V gene: TRBV19; clone size: .; CDR3 DNA: TGTGCCAGTAGTAACCACCCCGAGACTTTGAACACTGAAGCTTTCTTT; CDR3 protein: CASSNHPETLNTEAFF
J gene: TRBJ2-1; D gene: .; V gene: TRBV6-1; clone size: .; CDR3 DNA: TGTGCCAGCAGGGCGGCCAGCTCCTACAATGAGCAGTTCTTC; CDR3 protein: CASRAASSYNEQFF
J gene: TRBJ2-7; D gene: TRBD2; V gene: TRBV5-1; clone size: .; CDR3 DNA: TGCGCCAGCAGCTATGGGGAGGGTGAGCAGTACTTC; CDR3 protein: CASSYGEGEQYF
J gene: TRBJ2-7; D gene: .; V gene: TRBV4-1; clone size: .; CDR3 DNA: TGCGCCAGCAGCCCGAACCCCCGGGACACCTACGAGCAGTACTTC; CDR3 protein: CASSPNPRDTYEQYF
J gene: TRBJ1-1; D gene: .; V gene: TRBV6-1; clone size: .; CDR3 DNA: TGTGCCAGCAGTGATATTGGAGGATTGAACACTGAAGCTTTCTTT; CDR3 protein: CASSDIGGLNTEAFF
J gene: TRBJ2-7; D gene: .; V gene: TRBV11-2; clone size: .; CDR3 DNA: TGTGCCAGCAGCTCCCTTCTAGCGACCACCTACGAGCAGTACTTC; CDR3 protein: CASSSLLATTYEQYF
J gene: TRBJ2-1; D gene: TRBD2; V gene: TRBV18; clone size: .; CDR3 DNA: TGTGCCAGCTCCTTCGGAGTAGCGGGAACCGATGAGCAGTTCTTC; CDR3 protein: CASSFGVAGTDEQFF
J gene: TRBJ2-7; D gene: .; V gene: TRBV18; clone size: few; CDR3 DNA: TGTGCCAGCTCACCGGACAGGAGGGGCGAGCAGTACTTC; CDR3 protein: CASSPDRRGEQYF
J gene: TRBJ2-7; D gene: TRBD2; V gene: TRBV6-5; clone size: few; CDR3 DNA: TGTGCCAGCACGGCCGGGGGGGACGGACCCTACGAGCAGTACTTC; CDR3 protein: CASTAGGDGPYEQYF
J gene: TRBJ2-5; D gene: .; V gene: TRBV7-9; clone size: .; CDR3 DNA: TGTGCCAGCAGCCCCCGACTGGGGAGGCAAGAGACCCAGTACTTC; CDR3 protein: CASSPRLGRQETQYF
J gene: TRBJ2-5; D gene: .; V gene: TRBV5-1; clone size: .; CDR3 DNA: TGCGCCAGCGGGCCTTCAGATCCCCAAGAGACCCAGTACTTC; CDR3 protein: CASGPSDPQETQYF
J gene: TRBJ2-7; D gene: .; V gene: TRBV7-6; clone size: .; CDR3 DNA: TGTGCCAGCAGCTTAGGGGGGCCAGGGTTGGGCGAGCAGTACTTC; CDR3 protein: CASSLGGPGLGEQYF
J gene: TRBJ2-1; D gene: TRBD1; V gene: TRBV4-1; clone size: few; CDR3 DNA: TGCGCCAGCAGCCGGACAGGCGAGGACGATGAGCAGTTCTTC; CDR3 protein: CASSRTGEDDEQFF
J gene: TRBJ2-1; D gene: .; V gene: TRBV18; clone size: once; CDR3 DNA: TGTGCCAGCTCACCATTCACCGCTAGCGAGGTTGAGCAGTTCTTC; CDR3 protein: CASSPFTASEVEQFF
J gene: TRBJ2-7; D gene: .; V gene: TRBV5-1; clone size: .; CDR3 DNA: TGCGCCAGCAGCTTGGCCCCCAGGAAAACCTACGAGCAGTACTTC; CDR3 protein: CASSLAPRKTYEQYF
J gene: TRBJ1-6; D gene: TRBD1; V gene: TRBV7-9; clone size: .; CDR3 DNA: TGTGCCAGCAGCGGACAGGGACAGATCTATAATTCACCCCTCCACTTT; CDR3 protein: CASSGQGQIYNSPLHF
J gene: TRBJ1-2; D gene: .; V gene: TRBV7-8; clone size: .; CDR3 DNA: TGTGCCAGCAGCCCCGGACACGGGCCCTATGGCTACACCTTC; CDR3 protein: CASSPGHGPYGYTF
J gene: TRBJ2-1; D gene: .; V gene: TRBV4-3; clone size: .; CDR3 DNA: TGCGCCAGCAGCTTGGAGGGCTCCTACAATGAGCAGTTCTTC; CDR3 protein: CASSLEGSYNEQFF
J gene: TRBJ2-5; D gene: TRBD2; V gene: TRBV5-1; clone size: .; CDR3 DNA: TGCGCCAGCAGTTTTAGCGGGGAAGAGACCCAGTACTTC; CDR3 protein: CASSFSGEETQYF
J gene: TRBJ2-7; D gene: .; V gene: TRBV5-1; clone size: few; CDR3 DNA: TGCGCCAGCACCGACAGCTCCTACGAGCAGTACTTC; CDR3 protein: CASTDSSYEQYF
J gene: TRBJ2-3; D gene: .; V gene: TRBV9; clone size: .; CDR3 DNA: TGTGCCAGCAGCGTAGATGCGGGGCGGGCGGATACGCAGTATTTT; CDR3 protein: CASSVDAGRADTQYF
J gene: TRBJ2-1; D gene: TRBD2; V gene: TRBV6-5; clone size: .; CDR3 DNA: TGTGCCAGCCAGGGGCGGGGGGACCTTAGAAATGAGCAGTTCTTC; CDR3 protein: CASQGRGDLRNEQFF
J gene: TRBJ1-2; D gene: .; V gene: TRBV7-9; clone size: .; CDR3 DNA: TGTGCCAGCAGCAACCGGGAACCTCTCTATGGCTACACCTTC; CDR3 protein: CASSNREPLYGYTF
J gene: TRBJ2-5; D gene: TRBD1; V gene: TRBV4-1; clone size: few; CDR3 DNA: TGCGCCAGCAGCCAAGCAGGGGGCCGACAAGAGACCCAGTACTTC; CDR3 protein: CASSQAGGRQETQYF
J gene: TRBJ2-7; D gene: .; V gene: TRBV6-6; clone size: .; CDR3 DNA: TGTGCCAGCAGTACCCGGGGGACAGTCTCCTACGAGCAGTACTTC; CDR3 protein: CASSTRGTVSYEQYF
J gene: TRBJ2-7; D gene: .; V gene: TRBV30; clone size: .; CDR3 DNA: TGTGCCTGGAGTGTACAATTGGGGGGAGGCGAGCAGTACTTC; CDR3 protein: CAWSVQLGGGEQYF
J gene: TRBJ2-7; D gene: .; V gene: TRBV10-3; clone size: .; CDR3 DNA: TGTGCCACCCTTACAGAATACGAGCAGTACTTC; CDR3 protein: CATLTEYEQYF
J gene: TRBJ1-1; D gene: .; V gene: TRBV7-9; clone size: .; CDR3 DNA: TGTGCCAGCAGCTTAGGGGCCGGTGAAGCTTTCTTT; CDR3 protein: CASSLGAGEAFF
J gene: TRBJ2-5; D gene: TRBD1; V gene: TRBV6-1; clone size: .; CDR3 DNA: TGTGCCAGCAGTGAAGGGACAGGGACTCAGGGAGAGACCCAGTACTTC; CDR3 protein: CASSEGTGTQGETQYF
J gene: TRBJ2-3; D gene: .; V gene: TRBV11-3; clone size: .; CDR3 DNA: TGTGCCAGCAGCTTAGGTGTCGACGGCGGGGCCACAGATACGCAGTATTTT; CDR3 protein: CASSLGVDGGATDTQYF
J gene: TRBJ2-3; D gene: .; V gene: TRBV7-9; clone size: .; CDR3 DNA: TGTTCCAGCAGCTTAGCGTTAGGGACTAGCACAGATACGCAGTATTTT; CDR3 protein: CSSSLALGTSTDTQYF
J gene: TRBJ1-5; D gene: .; V gene: TRBV21-1; clone size: .; CDR3 DNA: TGTGCCAGCAGCAGGGACAGGGGCGGGTATAGCAATCAGCCCCAGCATTTT; CDR3 protein: CASSRDRGGYSNQPQHF